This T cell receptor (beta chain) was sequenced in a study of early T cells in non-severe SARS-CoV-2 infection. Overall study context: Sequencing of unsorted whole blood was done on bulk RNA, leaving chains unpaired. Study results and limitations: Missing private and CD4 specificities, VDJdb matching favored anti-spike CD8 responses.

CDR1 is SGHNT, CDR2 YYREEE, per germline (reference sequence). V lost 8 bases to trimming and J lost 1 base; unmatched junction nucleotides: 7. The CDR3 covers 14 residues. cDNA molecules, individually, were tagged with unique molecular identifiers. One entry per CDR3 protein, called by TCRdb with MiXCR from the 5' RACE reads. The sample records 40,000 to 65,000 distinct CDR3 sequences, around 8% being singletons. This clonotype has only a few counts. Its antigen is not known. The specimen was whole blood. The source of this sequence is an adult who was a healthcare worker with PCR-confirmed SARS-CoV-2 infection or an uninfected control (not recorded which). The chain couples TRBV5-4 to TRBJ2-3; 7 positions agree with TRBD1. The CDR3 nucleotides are TGTGCCAGTAGCAAGGGGGCGGGCACAGATACGCAGTATTTT. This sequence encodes CASSKGAGTDTQYF.